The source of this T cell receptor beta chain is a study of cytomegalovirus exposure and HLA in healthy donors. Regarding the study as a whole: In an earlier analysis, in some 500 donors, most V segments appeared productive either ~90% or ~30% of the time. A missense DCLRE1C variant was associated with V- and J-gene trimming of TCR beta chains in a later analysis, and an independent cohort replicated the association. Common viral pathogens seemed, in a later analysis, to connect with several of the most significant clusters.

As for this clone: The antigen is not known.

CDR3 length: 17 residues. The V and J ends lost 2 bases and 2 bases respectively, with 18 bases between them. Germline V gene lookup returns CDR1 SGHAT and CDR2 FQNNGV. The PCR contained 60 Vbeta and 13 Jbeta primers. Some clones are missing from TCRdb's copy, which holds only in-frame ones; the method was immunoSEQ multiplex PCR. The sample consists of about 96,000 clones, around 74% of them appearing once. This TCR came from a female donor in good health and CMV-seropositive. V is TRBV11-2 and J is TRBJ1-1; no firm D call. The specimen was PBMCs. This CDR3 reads CASSLIRWLGLNTEAFF. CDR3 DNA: TGTGCCAGCAGCTTAATTCGGTGGTTGGGCCTAAACACTGAAGCTTTCTTT.